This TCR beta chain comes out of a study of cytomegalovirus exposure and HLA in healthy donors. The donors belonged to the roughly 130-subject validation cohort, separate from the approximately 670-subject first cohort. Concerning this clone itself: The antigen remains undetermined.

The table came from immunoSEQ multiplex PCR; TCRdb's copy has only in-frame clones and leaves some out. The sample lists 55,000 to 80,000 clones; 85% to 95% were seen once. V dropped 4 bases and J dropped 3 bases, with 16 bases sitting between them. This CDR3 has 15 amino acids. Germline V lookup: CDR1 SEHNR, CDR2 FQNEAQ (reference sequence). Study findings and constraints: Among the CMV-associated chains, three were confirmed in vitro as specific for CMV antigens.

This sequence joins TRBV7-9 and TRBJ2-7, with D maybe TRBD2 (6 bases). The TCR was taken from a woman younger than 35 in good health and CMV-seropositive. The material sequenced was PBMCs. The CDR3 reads CASSSQTSFVYEQYF. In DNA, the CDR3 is TGTGCCAGCAGCTCACAGACTAGTTTTGTCTACGAGCAGTACTTC.